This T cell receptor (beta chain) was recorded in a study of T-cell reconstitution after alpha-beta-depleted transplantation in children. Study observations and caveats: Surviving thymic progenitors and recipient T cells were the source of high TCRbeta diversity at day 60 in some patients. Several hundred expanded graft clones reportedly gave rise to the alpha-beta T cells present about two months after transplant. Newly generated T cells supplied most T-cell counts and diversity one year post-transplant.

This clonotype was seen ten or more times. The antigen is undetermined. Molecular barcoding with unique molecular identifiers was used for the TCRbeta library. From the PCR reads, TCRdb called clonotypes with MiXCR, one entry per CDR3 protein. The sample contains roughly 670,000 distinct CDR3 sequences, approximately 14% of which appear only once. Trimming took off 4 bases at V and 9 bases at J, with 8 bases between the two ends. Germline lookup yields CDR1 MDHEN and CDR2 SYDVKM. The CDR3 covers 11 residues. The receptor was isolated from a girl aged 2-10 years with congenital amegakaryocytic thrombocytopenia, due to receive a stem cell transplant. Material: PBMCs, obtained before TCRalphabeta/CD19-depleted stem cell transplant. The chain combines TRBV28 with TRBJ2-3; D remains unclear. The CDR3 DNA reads TGTGCCAGCAGTTCGTACTCCACGCAGTATTTT. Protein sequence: CASSSYSTQYF.